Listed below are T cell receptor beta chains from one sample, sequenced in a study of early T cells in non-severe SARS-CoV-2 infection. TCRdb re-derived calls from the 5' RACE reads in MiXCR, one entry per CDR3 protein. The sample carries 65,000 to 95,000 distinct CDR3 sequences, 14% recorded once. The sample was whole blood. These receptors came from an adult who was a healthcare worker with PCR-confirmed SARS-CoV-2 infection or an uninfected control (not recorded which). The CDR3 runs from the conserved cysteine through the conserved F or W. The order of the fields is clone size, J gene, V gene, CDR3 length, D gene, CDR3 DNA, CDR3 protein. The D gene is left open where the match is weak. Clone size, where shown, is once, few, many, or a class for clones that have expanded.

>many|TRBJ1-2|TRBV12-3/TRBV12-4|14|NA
TGTGCCAGCACCCCCGGACCCGGCAGGGTTGGCTACACCTTC
CASTPGPGRVGYTF
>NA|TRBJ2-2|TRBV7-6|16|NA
TGTGCCAGCAGCCCTGATAGCAGGGGCGGAACCGGGGAGCTGTTTTTT
CASSPDSRGGTGELFF
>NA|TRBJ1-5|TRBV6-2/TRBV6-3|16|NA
TGTGCCAGCAGTTACTCCAGCCCTGAGGGCAATCAGCCCCAGCATTTT
CASSYSSPEGNQPQHF
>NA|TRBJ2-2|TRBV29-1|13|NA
TGCAGCGTTGACCAACAGAACACCGGGGAGCTGTTTTTT
CSVDQQNTGELFF
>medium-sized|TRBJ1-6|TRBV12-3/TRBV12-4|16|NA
TGTGCCAGCAGTGGAATCTTGGGACAAGGGAATTCACCCCTCCACTTT
CASSGILGQGNSPLHF
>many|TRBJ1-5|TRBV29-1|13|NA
TGCAGCGTTGGGGACAATAGCAATCAGCCCCAGCATTTT
CSVGDNSNQPQHF
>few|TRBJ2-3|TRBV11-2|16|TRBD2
TGTGCCAGCAGCTTAGTACAACGGGGGGGCGGAGATACGCAGTATTTT
CASSLVQRGGGDTQYF
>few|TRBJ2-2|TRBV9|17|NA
TGTGCCAGCAGTGGGATAAGAGGGACAACGAACACCGGGGAGCTGTTTTTT
CASSGIRGTTNTGELFF
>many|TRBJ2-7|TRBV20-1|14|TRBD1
TGCAGTGCAACCGGGACAGGGGGTATGCCGGAGCAGTACTTC
CSATGTGGMPEQYF
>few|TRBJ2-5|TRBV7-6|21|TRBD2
TGTGCCAGCAGGCAACACCCCCCTAGCGGGGGGGGAGGTGATCACCAAGAGACCCAGTACTTC
CASRQHPPSGGGGDHQETQYF
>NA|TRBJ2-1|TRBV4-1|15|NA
TGCGCCAGCAGCCAAGTCCCTGGAGACTACAATGAGCAGTTCTTC
CASSQVPGDYNEQFF
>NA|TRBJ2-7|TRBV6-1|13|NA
TGTGCCAGCAGCCGTTCTTTTGCCTACGAGCAGTACTTC
CASSRSFAYEQYF
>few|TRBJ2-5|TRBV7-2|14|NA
TGTGCCAGCAGCTCCCGACGGAACCAAGAGACCCAGTACTTC
CASSSRRNQETQYF
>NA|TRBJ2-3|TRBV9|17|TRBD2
TGTGCCAGCAGCGTAGGAGCCAGCGGGGGGGCCCAAGATACGCAGTATTTT
CASSVGASGGAQDTQYF
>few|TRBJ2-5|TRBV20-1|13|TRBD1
TGCAGTGCTAGGAAGGGGACAGGGTGGGCCCAGTACTTC
CSARKGTGWAQYF
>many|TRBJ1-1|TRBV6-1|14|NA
TGTGCCAGCACGGGATCCACGGCGGCCGCGGAAGCTTTCTTT
CASTGSTAAAEAFF
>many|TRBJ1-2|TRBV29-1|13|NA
TGCAGTGTCGGACAGCTAACTAACTATGGCTACACCTTC
CSVGQLTNYGYTF
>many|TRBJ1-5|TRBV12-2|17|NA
TGTGCAAGTCGCTTAGCAGGGGATGACACCTTCAATCAGCCCCAGCATTTT
CASRLAGDDTFNQPQHF
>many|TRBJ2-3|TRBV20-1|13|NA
TGCAGTGCTAGTAGCCCTTACACAGATACGCAGTATTTT
CSASSPYTDTQYF
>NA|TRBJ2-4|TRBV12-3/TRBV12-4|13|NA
TGTGCCAGCAGTCCATCGACCAGCTCCTTCCAGTACTTC
CASSPSTSSFQYF
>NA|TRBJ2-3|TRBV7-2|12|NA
TGTGCCAGCACCCGATACACAGATACGCAGTATTTT
CASTRYTDTQYF
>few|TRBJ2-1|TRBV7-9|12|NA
TGTGCCAGCAGCTCCCTATCCGCCGAGCAGTTCTTC
CASSSLSAEQFF